Listed below are T cell receptor beta chains from one sample, sequenced in a study of identical twins. From the 5' RACE reads, TCRdb called clonotypes with MiXCR, one entry per CDR3 protein. Here the sample spans 250,000 or so distinct CDR3 sequences, 6% to 8% being singletons. These data also featured in a second study, about yellow fever vaccine responses in identical twins.

The sample taken for sequencing was CD8+ T cells sorted from blood. Every receptor here comes from a woman between 18 and 30 years old in good health. CDR3s include the opening cysteine and the closing phenylalanine or tryptophan. Each record gives: V gene, clone size, D gene, J gene, CDR3 DNA, CDR3 protein. A D gene is named only where the DNA matches it firmly. Expanded clones are given a class, and other clones once, few, many or no size at all.

v_gene: TRBV12-3/TRBV12-4
abundance: many
d_gene: -
j_gene: TRBJ2-3
CDR3nt: TGTGCCAGCACCCTGGGAACAAGCACAGATACGCAGTATTTT
CDR3aa: CASTLGTSTDTQYF

v_gene: TRBV7-9
abundance: -
d_gene: TRBD1
j_gene: TRBJ1-5
CDR3nt: TGTGCCACGACAGGGGGCGGAAATCAGCCCCAGCATTTT
CDR3aa: CATTGGGNQPQHF

v_gene: TRBV7-2
abundance: -
d_gene: TRBD2
j_gene: TRBJ2-7
CDR3nt: TGTGCCAGCAGCCTCGGACTAGCGGGGTCCTACGAGCAGTACTTC
CDR3aa: CASSLGLAGSYEQYF

v_gene: TRBV7-7
abundance: -
d_gene: TRBD2
j_gene: TRBJ2-3
CDR3nt: TGTGCCAGCAGCTTAGGTCGGCGGGGGGGCTCAGATACGCAGTATTTT
CDR3aa: CASSLGRRGGSDTQYF

v_gene: TRBV2
abundance: few
d_gene: -
j_gene: TRBJ2-1
CDR3nt: TGTGCCAGCAGTGAAGCCCCCACCCCAGCGTTCTTC
CDR3aa: CASSEAPTPAFF

v_gene: TRBV5-1
abundance: -
d_gene: -
j_gene: TRBJ2-1
CDR3nt: TGCGCCAGCAGCCCAAGCTCGCGGGAAAGCTCCTACAATGAGCAGTTCTTC
CDR3aa: CASSPSSRESSYNEQFF

v_gene: TRBV12-3/TRBV12-4
abundance: many
d_gene: -
j_gene: TRBJ2-1
CDR3nt: TGTGCCAGCAGTTTAAGGGCGGGACCCTACAATGAGCAGTTCTTC
CDR3aa: CASSLRAGPYNEQFF

v_gene: TRBV27
abundance: -
d_gene: -
j_gene: TRBJ2-1
CDR3nt: TGTGCCAGCAGTTCGGGACTCGCATATGAGCAGTTCTTC
CDR3aa: CASSSGLAYEQFF

v_gene: TRBV12-3/TRBV12-4
abundance: many
d_gene: -
j_gene: TRBJ2-2
CDR3nt: TGTGCCAGCGGAGTAATCGGGGAGCTGTTTTTT
CDR3aa: CASGVIGELFF

v_gene: TRBV20-1
abundance: few
d_gene: -
j_gene: TRBJ2-5
CDR3nt: TGCAGTGCTAGAGTGAGGTACCAAGAGACCCAGTACTTC
CDR3aa: CSARVRYQETQYF

v_gene: TRBV9
abundance: -
d_gene: -
j_gene: TRBJ2-2
CDR3nt: TGTGCCAGCAGCCCCGGTGGAGAGAACACCGGGGAGCTGTTTTTT
CDR3aa: CASSPGGENTGELFF

v_gene: TRBV12-3/TRBV12-4
abundance: few
d_gene: -
j_gene: TRBJ2-1
CDR3nt: TGTGCCAGCAGGGGGGGTGACAGTGGGGACCTAGCGTTCTTC
CDR3aa: CASRGGDSGDLAFF

v_gene: TRBV4-2
abundance: many
d_gene: TRBD1
j_gene: TRBJ1-4
CDR3nt: TGTGCCAGCAGCCAAGCTGGCGGGACAGGGAATGAAAAACTGTTTTTT
CDR3aa: CASSQAGGTGNEKLFF

v_gene: TRBV5-1
abundance: many
d_gene: -
j_gene: TRBJ2-2
CDR3nt: TGCGCCAGCAGCTCCCGGGGACAGAACACCGGGGAGCTGTTTTTT
CDR3aa: CASSSRGQNTGELFF

v_gene: TRBV13
abundance: few
d_gene: -
j_gene: TRBJ2-7
CDR3nt: TGTGCCAGCAGCTTAGTGGCCCACGAGCAGTACTTC
CDR3aa: CASSLVAHEQYF

v_gene: TRBV20-1
abundance: -
d_gene: -
j_gene: TRBJ1-1
CDR3nt: TGCAGTGCAAAGGACAGCATGAACACTGAAGCTTTCTTT
CDR3aa: CSAKDSMNTEAFF

v_gene: TRBV7-9
abundance: few
d_gene: TRBD1
j_gene: TRBJ1-2
CDR3nt: TGTGCCAGCAGCCCGGGGACAGCTGACTATGGCTACACCTTC
CDR3aa: CASSPGTADYGYTF

v_gene: TRBV9
abundance: -
d_gene: -
j_gene: TRBJ2-5
CDR3nt: TGTGCCAGCAGCGGGGGAAGTGGGATCAGGGAGACCCAGTACTTC
CDR3aa: CASSGGSGIRETQYF

v_gene: TRBV11-2
abundance: -
d_gene: -
j_gene: TRBJ1-1
CDR3nt: TGTGCCAGCAGCTTAGTGGGGGTGGCGGGAACTGAAGCTTTCTTT
CDR3aa: CASSLVGVAGTEAFF

v_gene: TRBV4-2
abundance: -
d_gene: TRBD1
j_gene: TRBJ2-5
CDR3nt: TGTGCCAGCAGCCAAGATGGCCGACAGGGTACGGAGACCCAGTACTTC
CDR3aa: CASSQDGRQGTETQYF

v_gene: TRBV5-6
abundance: -
d_gene: TRBD1
j_gene: TRBJ1-2
CDR3nt: TGTGCCAGCAGCTCCACAGGGGGCGCGGACTATGGCTACACCTTC
CDR3aa: CASSSTGGADYGYTF

v_gene: TRBV12-3/TRBV12-4
abundance: -
d_gene: -
j_gene: TRBJ1-1
CDR3nt: TGTGCCAGCAGCCCCGTTCTCACTGAAGCTTTCTTT
CDR3aa: CASSPVLTEAFF

v_gene: TRBV2
abundance: -
d_gene: TRBD2
j_gene: TRBJ2-7
CDR3nt: TGTGCCAGCAGCCCTCCCGGGACTAGCGGGAGCAACGAGCAGTACTTC
CDR3aa: CASSPPGTSGSNEQYF

v_gene: TRBV28
abundance: many
d_gene: TRBD2
j_gene: TRBJ2-1
CDR3nt: TGTGCCAGCAAAGATCTACCGGGGGGTTCCAATGAGCAGTTCTTC
CDR3aa: CASKDLPGGSNEQFF

v_gene: TRBV24-1
abundance: many
d_gene: TRBD1
j_gene: TRBJ1-5
CDR3nt: TGTGCCACCAGTGACCGTTCGACAGGGCATCAGCCCCAGCATTTT
CDR3aa: CATSDRSTGHQPQHF

v_gene: TRBV10-1
abundance: -
d_gene: -
j_gene: TRBJ2-4
CDR3nt: TGCGCCAGCAGTGAGTCGTGGGGGGAAGCCAAAAACATTCAGTACTTT
CDR3aa: CASSESWGEAKNIQYF

v_gene: TRBV12-3/TRBV12-4
abundance: many
d_gene: TRBD1
j_gene: TRBJ1-2
CDR3nt: TGTGCCAGCAGTCTCCCGGGACAGGGGGGTAATGGCTACACCTTC
CDR3aa: CASSLPGQGGNGYTF

v_gene: TRBV12-3/TRBV12-4
abundance: -
d_gene: TRBD1
j_gene: TRBJ2-5
CDR3nt: TGTGCCAGCATGGGTGGGACAGGGTCTTCCCGGGAGTACTTC
CDR3aa: CASMGGTGSSREYF

v_gene: TRBV20-1
abundance: few
d_gene: -
j_gene: TRBJ1-2
CDR3nt: TGCAGTGCTAGAGATCGGGGTAGCGGCTATGGCTACACCTTC
CDR3aa: CSARDRGSGYGYTF

v_gene: TRBV10-3
abundance: many
d_gene: TRBD2
j_gene: TRBJ2-3
CDR3nt: TGTGCCATCAGTGAGAGGGCTAGCGGGGGCACAGATACGCAGTATTTT
CDR3aa: CAISERASGGTDTQYF

v_gene: TRBV5-1
abundance: many
d_gene: TRBD2
j_gene: TRBJ2-1
CDR3nt: TGCGCCAGCAGCCCCGGACTAGCAGATGAGCAGTTCTTC
CDR3aa: CASSPGLADEQFF

v_gene: TRBV7-9
abundance: many
d_gene: -
j_gene: TRBJ2-2
CDR3nt: TGTGCCAGCAGCCAAGGGACGGATAACGCCGGGGAGCTGTTTTTT
CDR3aa: CASSQGTDNAGELFF

v_gene: TRBV28
abundance: many
d_gene: -
j_gene: TRBJ2-6
CDR3nt: TGTGCCAGCCGAGGTCAGAATGGGGCCAACGTCCTGACTTTC
CDR3aa: CASRGQNGANVLTF

v_gene: TRBV13
abundance: -
d_gene: TRBD2
j_gene: TRBJ2-7
CDR3nt: TGTGCCAGCAGCTTGCGGACTAGCGGGAGTCTAGGGCAATGGGGCTACGAGCAGTACTTC
CDR3aa: CASSLRTSGSLGQWGYEQYF

v_gene: TRBV18
abundance: -
d_gene: -
j_gene: TRBJ2-1
CDR3nt: TGTGCCAGCTCACGTTACAGGAAATACAATGAGCAGTTCTTC
CDR3aa: CASSRYRKYNEQFF

v_gene: TRBV4-2
abundance: -
d_gene: TRBD1
j_gene: TRBJ1-1
CDR3nt: TGTGCCAGCAGCCCCCAGACAGGGCCGAACACTGAAGCTTTCTTT
CDR3aa: CASSPQTGPNTEAFF

v_gene: TRBV12-3/TRBV12-4
abundance: few
d_gene: TRBD1
j_gene: TRBJ1-6
CDR3nt: TGTGCCAGCAGGGGAGGACAGGGTAATTCACCCCTCCACTTT
CDR3aa: CASRGGQGNSPLHF

v_gene: TRBV7-6
abundance: many
d_gene: -
j_gene: TRBJ2-7
CDR3nt: TGTGCCAGCAGCTCAAGCCAGGGAACGTCAATCGAGCAGTACTTC
CDR3aa: CASSSSQGTSIEQYF

v_gene: TRBV4-1
abundance: many
d_gene: -
j_gene: TRBJ2-1
CDR3nt: TGCGCCAGCAGCCAAGATGAAGGCTCCTACAATGAGCAGTTCTTC
CDR3aa: CASSQDEGSYNEQFF

v_gene: TRBV28
abundance: many
d_gene: -
j_gene: TRBJ1-3
CDR3nt: TGTGCCAGCAGTTCCCCGGGACCCGGAAACACCATATATTTT
CDR3aa: CASSSPGPGNTIYF

v_gene: TRBV4-1
abundance: many
d_gene: TRBD1
j_gene: TRBJ1-4
CDR3nt: TGCGCCAGCAGCTCGACAGGGGAGTCGGCTAATGAAAAACTGTTTTTT
CDR3aa: CASSSTGESANEKLFF